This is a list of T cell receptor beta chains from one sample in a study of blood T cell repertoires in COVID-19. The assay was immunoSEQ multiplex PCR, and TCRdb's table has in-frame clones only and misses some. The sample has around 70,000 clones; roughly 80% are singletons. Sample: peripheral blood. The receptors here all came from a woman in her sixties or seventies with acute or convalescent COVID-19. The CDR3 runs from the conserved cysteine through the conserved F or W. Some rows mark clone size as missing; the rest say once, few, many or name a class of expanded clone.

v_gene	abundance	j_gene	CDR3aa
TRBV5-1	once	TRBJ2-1	CASSLEGVSSYNEQFF
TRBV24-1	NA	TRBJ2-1	CATSDRTSGAYNEQFF
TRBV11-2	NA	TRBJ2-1	CASSGDRGYLEQFF
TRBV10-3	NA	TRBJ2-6	CAISDPISSTGANVLTF
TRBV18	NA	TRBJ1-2	CASSPDRGQGYTF
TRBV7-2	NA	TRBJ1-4	CASSSRGGGSEKLFF
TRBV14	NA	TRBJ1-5	CASSRQGQPQHF
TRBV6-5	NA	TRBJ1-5	CASSYEPGYQPQHF
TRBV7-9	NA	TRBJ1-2	CASSFGTGLSGYTF
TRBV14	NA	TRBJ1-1	CASSPNRRDRGTEAFF